One and the same sample provided the 5 T cell receptor beta chains below, sequenced in a study of cytomegalovirus exposure and HLA in healthy donors. The PCR ran on 60 Vbeta and 13 Jbeta primers. Libraries were prepared by immunoSEQ multiplex PCR; TCRdb keeps only in-frame clonotypes and omits some of them. The data contain some 190,000 clones, 76% of them singletons. The source material was PBMCs. These receptors all come from a man aged 18 to 29 in good health and CMV-seronegative.

A few counts support this clone. This chain uses TRBV7-8 with TRBJ2-6; maybe TRBD1 (6 bases). CDR1 is SGHVS, CDR2 FQNEAQ, per germline. This CDR3 region has 14 residues. Trimming took 11 bases from V and 1 from J, leaving 12 bases between them. The CDR3: CALRQGSGANVLTF. CDR3 DNA: TGTGCCCTCCGCCAGGGGTCTGGGGCCAACGTCCTGACTTTC.

V is TRBV6-6 and J is TRBJ2-3, with TRBD2 identical over 8 bases. This CDR3 spans 14 amino acids. V gave up 4 bases and J gave up 6 bases; unmatched junction bases: 6. Germline CDR1 is MNHNY and CDR2 is SVGAGI (reference sequence). The CDR3 DNA follows: TGTGCCAGCAGTTTCGGGGGGGGCGCGGATACGCAGTATTTT. This translates into CASSFGGGADTQYF.

The CDR3 is CASSIGADRPSMHMNTEAFF. The CDR3 DNA reads as TGTGCCAGTAGTATAGGGGCAGACAGGCCGAGCATGCATATGAACACTGAAGCTTTCTTT. This chain links TRBV19 with TRBJ1-1; TRBD1 might be the D (6 bases). The CDR3 covers 20 residues. Trimming pared 1 base from V and 0 bases from J, leaving 24 bases between. Per germline, CDR1 LNHDA and CDR2 SQIVND (reference sequence).

The J gene is TRBJ1-5, the V gene TRBV6-1; D gene uncertain. Looked up from germline, CDR1 is MNHNS and CDR2 is SASEGT. CDR3 length: 14 residues. V dropped 1 base and J dropped 10 bases, with 14 bases sitting between them. In nucleotides, the CDR3 is TGTGCCAGCAGTGAAGGGCTCCCGGCAGGACCCCAGCATTTT. Translation: CASSEGLPAGPQHF.

The chain combines TRBV7-9 with TRBJ1-2, with D tentatively TRBD1 (6 bases). Germline V lookup: CDR1 SEHNR, CDR2 FQNEAQ (reference sequence). V was shortened by 5 bases and J by 2 bases, with 12 bases between the two germline ends. This CDR3 comprises 14 residues. The CDR3 nucleotides read TGTGCCAGCAGCCTGGACAGCCCCAACTATGGCTACACCTTC. Its protein product is CASSLDSPNYGYTF. Based on the CDR3 plus reference TRBV7-9 and TRBJ1-2, the full variable domain is DTGVSQNPRHKITKRGQNVTFRCDPISEHNRLYWYRQTLGQGPEFLTYFQNEAQLEKSRLLSDRFSAERPKGSFSTLEIQRTEQGDSAMYLCASSLDSPNYGYTFGSGTRLTVV.